What follows are 32 T cell receptor beta chains derived from one specimen sequenced in a study of cytomegalovirus exposure and HLA in healthy donors. PCR was performed using 60 Vbeta and 13 Jbeta primers. Method: immunoSEQ multiplex PCR; TCRdb's copy keeps in-frame clones and lacks some. The sample holds about 100,000 clones, more than 75% seen once. Material: PBMCs. These receptors were taken from a woman aged 45-59 years in good health and CMV-seropositive.

V is TRBV29-1 and J is TRBJ2-7; D is possibly TRBD1 (6 bases). The germline gives CDR1 SQVTM, CDR2 ANQGSEA. V dropped 1 base and J dropped 3 bases, with 13 bases sitting between them. The CDR3 totals 14 residues. The CDR3 bases are TGCAGCGTTGAAGCAGGGGACGATCGCTACGAGCAGTACTTC. Protein sequence: CSVEAGDDRYEQYF.

This rearrangement joins TRBV4-1 to TRBJ1-1, with TRBD1 as a possible D gene (5 bases). Germline CDR1 is MGHRA and CDR2 is YSYEKL. The V and J ends lost 0 bases and 1 base respectively, with 6 bases between them. This CDR3 is 14 amino acids long. The CDR3 DNA reads as TGCGCCAGCAGCCAAGATAGGGGGAACACTGAAGCTTTCTTT. Protein sequence: CASSQDRGNTEAFF.

The rearrangement links TRBV29-1 to TRBJ2-7, with TRBD1 matching 7 bases. After removal of 1 base from V and 6 bases from J, the junction contained 3 bases not matched to a gene. This CDR3 comprises 12 residues. CDR1 is SQVTM and CDR2 is ANQGSEA in the germline V gene. CDR3 in amino acids: CSVEGQGGEQYF. In DNA form, the CDR3 reads TGCAGCGTTGAAGGACAGGGCGGCGAGCAGTACTTC.

The chain couples TRBV27 to TRBJ2-7; D possibly corresponds to TRBD1 (6 bases). With 5 bases removed from V and 5 bases from J, the gap between germline ends came to 16 bases. Germline V lookup: CDR1 MNHEY, CDR2 SMNVEV (reference sequence). The CDR3 is 14 residues long. This chain's CDR3 is CASSLNRVSHEQYF. CDR3 coding DNA: TGTGCCAGCAGTCTTAACAGGGTTTCCCACGAGCAGTACTTC.

This clone has only one observation. The CDR3 nucleotides read TGTGCCAGCAGCGCCTCTTCAGGATACAATGAGCAGTTCTTC. Its protein product is CASSASSGYNEQFF. The rearrangement joins TRBV7-3 to TRBJ2-1; D is ambiguous. The CDR3 contains 14 residues. Germline V gives CDR1 SGHTA, CDR2 FQGTGA. Trimming pared 5 bases from V and 4 bases from J, leaving 12 bases between.

The rearrangement uses TRBV7-2 and TRBJ2-2, with D hard to call. The CDR3 consists of 18 residues. V was clipped by 8 bases and J by 0 bases, with 22 bases between them. CDR1 is SGHTA and CDR2 is FQGNSA in the germline V gene. CDR3: CASALLDLGSANTGELFF. The CDR3 coding sequence is TGTGCCAGCGCTCTCCTAGACCTCGGGTCTGCGAACACCGGGGAGCTGTTTTTT.

To note about this clone: One end of the junction fails to match germline, which may point to a read error. The chain carries TRBV5-4 and TRBJ1-2; 9 nucleotides align to TRBD1. This CDR3 spans 15 amino acids. Germline-derived CDR1 and CDR2 are SGHNT and YYREEE (reference sequence). The CDR3 nucleotides are TGTGCCAGCAGATTGGGAGGGACAGGGAGGCATGGCTACACCTTC. Residues: CASRLGGTGRHGYTF.

The V gene is TRBV2, the J gene TRBJ2-7; perhaps TRBD2 as D (6 bases). Germline CDR1 is SNHLY and CDR2 is FYNNEI. Trimming removed 8 bases at V and 6 bases at J, with 17 bases between. This CDR3 is 13 amino acids long. CDR3 residues: CASPTGEGSEQYF. The CDR3 DNA is TGTGCCAGCCCGACGGGGGAAGGCAGCGAGCAGTACTTC.

This clone was counted between two and nine times. The V call is TRBV5-1, the J call TRBJ1-1; D perhaps matches TRBD1 (6 bases). Trimming took 2 bases from V and 4 from J, leaving 12 bases between them. The CDR3 runs to 14 residues. Germline-derived CDR1 and CDR2 are SGHRS and YFSETQ. CDR3 residues: CASSFRGGGTEAFF. In DNA, the CDR3 is TGCGCCAGCAGCTTCAGGGGAGGGGGCACTGAAGCTTTCTTT.

This clone turned up a few times. The chain is built from TRBV7-9 and TRBJ2-1; TRBD2 aligns across 9 bases. Germline V gives CDR1 SEHNR, CDR2 FQNEAQ (reference sequence). Trimming at V came to 1 base and at J to 4 bases, leaving 2 bases not matched to a gene. This CDR3 has 15 amino acids. CDR3 residues: CASSLGRGGYNEQFF. In DNA form, the CDR3 reads TGTGCCAGCAGCTTAGGGCGGGGGGGGTACAATGAGCAGTTCTTC. Looking up the rest from reference TRBV7-9 and TRBJ2-1 gives the full variable domain: DTGVSQNPRHKITKRGQNVTFRCDPISEHNRLYWYRQTLGQGPEFLTYFQNEAQLEKSRLLSDRFSAERPKGSFSTLEIQRTEQGDSAMYLCASSLGRGGYNEQFFGPGTRLTVL.

The CDR3 reads CASTGAKGDTGELFF. The CDR3, as DNA: TGTGCCAGCACCGGAGCCAAGGGGGACACCGGGGAGCTGTTTTTT. This chain links TRBV6-1 with TRBJ2-2; D possibly corresponds to TRBD1 (6 bases). The CDR3 is made up of 15 amino acids. Germline CDR1 is MNHNS and CDR2 is SASEGT. V was pared by 7 bases and J by 3 bases, with 15 bases between.

The chain couples TRBV30 to TRBJ2-1; no clear D. The CDR3 length is 12 residues. V was shortened by 2 bases and J by 4 bases, with 6 bases between the two germline ends. The germline CDR1 and CDR2 sequences are GTSNPN and SVGIG (reference sequence). CDR3 coding DNA: TGTGCCTGGAGTTCGGTGTACAATGAGCAGTTCTTC. Translation gives CAWSSVYNEQFF.

The rearrangement links TRBV27 to TRBJ1-1; TRBD1 agrees at 8 bases. The CDR3 runs to 15 residues. The V and J ends lost 0 bases and 11 bases, in that order; junction bases with no gene match: 11. Germline CDR1 is MNHEY and CDR2 is SMNVEV (reference sequence). In DNA, the CDR3 is TGTGCCAGCAGTTTATCCTTGGGACAGGTTGAGGGTGCTTTCTTT. Residues: CASSLSLGQVEGAFF.

This clone has a single count. V is TRBV7-2 and J is TRBJ1-6, with a tentative D call TRBD1 (5 bases). The CDR3 length is 15 residues. Trimming pared 5 bases from V and 4 bases from J, leaving 12 bases between. Germline CDR1 and CDR2: SGHTA and FQGNSA. Here the CDR3 reads CASSRRQLYNSPLHF. Here the CDR3 DNA reads TGTGCCAGCAGCAGAAGACAGTTATATAATTCACCCCTCCACTTT.

This clone was seen only a few times. The V and J genes are TRBV11-3 and TRBJ2-7; tentative D call: TRBD1 (6 bases). Trimming pared 5 bases from V and 4 bases from J, leaving 18 bases between. Per the germline V gene, CDR1 is SGHNT and CDR2 is YENEEA. The CDR3 totals 15 residues. In nucleotides, the CDR3 is TGTGCCAGCAGCCAAAATAGCCTAGGGGGTTACGAGCAGTACTTC. Residues: CASSQNSLGGYEQYF.

The CDR3 DNA is TGTGCCAGCGGATTAGCGGGGCCCCGGGGGAATGAGCAGTTCTTC. Encoded protein: CASGLAGPRGNEQFF. The chain is built from TRBV2 and TRBJ2-1; TRBD2 agrees at 8 bases. The CDR3 consists of 15 residues. The ends lost 8 bases at V and 7 bases at J; junction bases unmatched: 13. The germline gives CDR1 SNHLY, CDR2 FYNNEI.

This rearrangement joins TRBV7-8 to TRBJ1-6; D remains unclear. The CDR3 runs to 15 residues. Germline V gives CDR1 SGHVS, CDR2 FQNEAQ. Trimming removed 5 bases from V and 6 bases from J, with 14 bases in between. The CDR3 DNA is TGTGCCAGCAGCCAAGATCGACGGGGTAATTCACCCCTCCACTTT. It encodes CASSQDRRGNSPLHF.

This clone was counted a single time. The chain uses TRBV25-1 and TRBJ1-5; TRBD1 agrees at 8 bases. Unmatched junction bases numbered 9, after V lost 8 bases and J lost 6 bases. The germline gives CDR1 MGHDK, CDR2 SYGVNS. The CDR3 loop spans 14 amino acids. The DNA for the CDR3 is TGTGCCAGCGGGGGGCAGGGGGCGAGTCAGCCCCAGCATTTT. Its translation is CASGGQGASQPQHF.

The chain uses TRBV5-1 and TRBJ2-7; 12 nucleotides match TRBD2. The junction had 3 bases not matched to a gene; V was cut back by 5 bases and J by 6 bases. Germline-derived CDR1 and CDR2 are SGHRS and YFSETQ. CDR3 length: 13 residues. CDR3 sequence (DNA): TGCGCCAGCAGTAGACTAGCGGGAGTCGAGCAGTACTTC. It codes for CASSRLAGVEQYF.

The chain uses TRBV15 and TRBJ1-1; D remains unclear. Per germline, CDR1 LNHNV and CDR2 YYDKDF (reference sequence). This CDR3 region has 13 residues. Between the trimmed V and J ends, which lost 2 bases and 4 bases, there was a span of 8 bases. The CDR3 sequence is CATSRSGSTEAFF. The CDR3 region has the DNA TGTGCCACCAGCAGATCCGGTAGCACTGAAGCTTTCTTT.

This chain links TRBV5-6 with TRBJ2-5; the match to TRBD2 covers 7 bases. The trim removed 5 bases at V and 0 bases at J, leaving 10 bases unmatched. Germline assignment: CDR1 SGHDT and CDR2 YYEEEE. The CDR3 spans 16 residues. Here the CDR3 reads CASSVRDYRYQETQYF. CDR3 nucleotide sequence: TGTGCCAGCAGTGTCCGGGACTACCGGTACCAAGAGACCCAGTACTTC.

V is TRBV7-9 and J is TRBJ2-1; D is ambiguous. CDR3 size: 13 residues. The ends were cut back, 4 bases at V and 8 bases at J, with 12 bases in the middle. Germline CDR1 and CDR2: SEHNR and FQNEAQ (reference sequence). The CDR3, as DNA: TGTGCCAGCAGCTCCTTCAGGAACGATGAGCAGTTCTTC. Protein product: CASSSFRNDEQFF.

The CDR3 sequence is CASSVGGSGTGNTIYF. DNA of the CDR3: TGTGCCAGCAGCGTAGGAGGGTCCGGAACTGGAAACACCATATATTTT. This chain links TRBV9 with TRBJ1-3; D call uncertain. The CDR3 totals 16 residues. The germline V and J ends were trimmed by 0 bases and 2 bases, with 12 bases remaining between them. The germline V gene has CDR1 SGDLS and CDR2 YYNGEE.

The chain combines TRBV27 with TRBJ2-3, with TRBD2 identical over 8 bases. The CDR3 runs 15 residues. The V segment lost 3 bases and the J segment 1 base; nucleotides outside the gene matches: 3. CDR1 and CDR2 (germline): MNHEY, SMNVEV (reference sequence). CDR3 sequence (DNA): TGTGCCAGCAGTTTGGTGCGGGGGGGCACAGATACGCAGTATTTT. The encoded protein is CASSLVRGGTDTQYF.

This chain connects TRBV18 to TRBJ2-1; D might be TRBD2 (5 bases). V lost 3 bases to trimming and J lost 3 bases, with 9 bases between them. Germline CDR1 reads KGHSH; CDR2 reads LQKENI. The CDR3 totals 14 residues. The CDR3 bases are TGTGCCAGCTCACCGATAACTAGCTACAATGAGCAGTTCTTC. Encoded protein: CASSPITSYNEQFF.

The chain employs TRBV2 and TRBJ2-1, with TRBD1 identical over 7 bases. The CDR3 has 15 residues. After removal of 8 bases from V and 3 bases from J, the junction contained 10 bases not matched to a gene. CDR1 and CDR2 (germline): SNHLY, FYNNEI. The CDR3 spells CASLVGQGDYNEQFF. Written as DNA, the CDR3 is TGTGCCAGCTTAGTGGGGCAGGGGGACTACAATGAGCAGTTCTTC.

V usage is TRBV30 and J usage is TRBJ2-1, with TRBD2 matching over 11 bases. V trimming: 0 bases; J trimming: 6 bases; junction bases outside the gene matches: 1. Germline V gene data show CDR1 as GTSNPN and CDR2 as SVGIG (reference sequence). This CDR3 has 14 amino acids. The CDR3 sequence is CAWSVTSGGNEQFF. In DNA form, the CDR3 reads TGTGCCTGGAGTGTCACTAGCGGGGGCAATGAGCAGTTCTTC.

This rearrangement joins TRBV7-9 to TRBJ1-3; D might be TRBD1 (6 bases). Looked up from germline, CDR1 is SEHNR and CDR2 is FQNEAQ (reference sequence). V shed 2 bases and J shed 2 bases, with 13 bases lying between them. The CDR3 runs to 16 residues. CDR3 protein: CASSLRGEGAGNTIYF. The DNA for the CDR3 is TGTGCCAGCAGCTTAAGAGGGGAGGGGGCTGGAAACACCATATATTTT.

V is TRBV19 and J is TRBJ1-1, with 7 bases that match TRBD1. Germline-derived CDR1 and CDR2 are LNHDA and SQIVND (reference sequence). CDR3 length: 14 amino acids. Trimming removed 3 bases from V and 2 bases from J; junction bases left unmatched: 3. CDR3 residues: CASSIRGLNTEAFF. The CDR3 nucleotides are TGTGCCAGTAGTATTAGGGGGCTCAACACTGAAGCTTTCTTT. The full variable domain, rest sourced from reference TRBV19 and TRBJ1-1, is DGGITQSPKYLFRKEGQNVTLSCEQNLNHDAMYWYRQDPGQGLRLIYYSQIVNDFQKGDIAEGYSVSREKKESFPLTVTSAQKNPTAFYLCASSIRGLNTEAFFGQGTRLTVV.

The CDR3 DNA follows: TGTGCCAGCAGCCCGGGCGGGACCTATGGCTACACCTTC. Amino acid sequence: CASSPGGTYGYTF. The V and J genes are TRBV6-1 and TRBJ1-2, with D perhaps TRBD1 (5 bases). Trimming stripped 6 bases from V and 4 bases from J, with 12 bases between. The CDR3 totals 13 residues. The germline CDR1 and CDR2 sequences are MNHNS and SASEGT.

The rearrangement links TRBV27 to TRBJ2-1; the match to TRBD1 covers 12 bases. The CDR3 length is 14 residues. CDR1 is MNHEY, CDR2 SMNVEV, per germline (reference sequence). Germline trimming cut 7 bases from V and 8 bases from J; bases unmatched to any gene: 6. The CDR3 DNA is TGTGCCAGCACCCCCGGGACAGGGGGCGATGAGCAGTTCTTC. Translated, it gives CASTPGTGGDEQFF.

The rearrangement links TRBV5-1 to TRBJ2-7; a possible D gene is TRBD1 (7 bases). The CDR3 consists of 15 residues. CDR1 is SGHRS, CDR2 YFSETQ, per germline. V lost 4 bases and J lost 2, with 16 bases in between. The CDR3 nucleotides are TGCGCCAGCAGCCGGGACTGGGACAGCCCCTACGAGCAGTACTTC. It codes for CASSRDWDSPYEQYF.